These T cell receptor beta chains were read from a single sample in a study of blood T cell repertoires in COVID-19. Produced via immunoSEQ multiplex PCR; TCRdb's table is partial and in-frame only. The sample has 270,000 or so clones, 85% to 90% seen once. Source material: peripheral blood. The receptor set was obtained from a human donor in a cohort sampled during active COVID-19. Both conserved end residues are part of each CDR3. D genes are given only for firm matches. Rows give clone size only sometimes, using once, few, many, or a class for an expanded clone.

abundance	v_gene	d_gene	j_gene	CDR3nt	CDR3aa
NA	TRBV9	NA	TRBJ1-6	TGTGCCAGCAGCCGTATAACAGGTTCACCCCTCCACTTT	CASSRITGSPLHF
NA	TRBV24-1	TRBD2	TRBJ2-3	TGTGCCACCAGTGATGCCACCGGGACTAGATCAGATACGCAGTATTTT	CATSDATGTRSDTQYF
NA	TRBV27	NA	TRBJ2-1	TGTGCCAGCAGTCTCAGGGCCTACAATGAGCAGTTCTTC	CASSLRAYNEQFF
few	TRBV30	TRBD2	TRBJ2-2	TGTGCCTGGGGACTAGCGGGAGCTCGACCCGGGGAGCTGTTTTTT	CAWGLAGARPGELFF
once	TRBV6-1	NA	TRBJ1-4	TGTGCCAGCAGTGATCCTGGCGAGGGAGCGACTAATGAAAAACTGTTTTTT	CASSDPGEGATNEKLFF
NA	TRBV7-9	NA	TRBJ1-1	TGTGCCAGCAGCTTAGAACCCAGGGGAGGGACTGAAGCTTTCTTT	CASSLEPRGGTEAFF
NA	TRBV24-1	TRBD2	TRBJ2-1	TGTGCCACCAGTGGGGGAACTAGCGGGTCGGCGGAGTTCTTC	CATSGGTSGSAEFF
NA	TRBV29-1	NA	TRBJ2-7	TGCAGCGTCGTCGGACAAGGCTACGAGCAGTACTTC	CSVVGQGYEQYF
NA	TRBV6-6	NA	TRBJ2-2	TGTGCCAGCTCTGACAGGTTGAACACCGGGGAGCTGTTTTTT	CASSDRLNTGELFF
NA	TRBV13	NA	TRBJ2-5	TGTGCCAGCACCAGGGGGGTGGAGACCCAGTACTTC	CASTRGVETQYF
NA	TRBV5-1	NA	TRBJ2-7	TGCGCCAGCAGCCCTCGGGACACAACCTACGAGCAGTACTTC	CASSPRDTTYEQYF
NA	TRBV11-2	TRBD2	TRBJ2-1	TGTGCCAGCAGCCAGACTAGCGGGTCCTACAATGAGCAGTTCTTC	CASSQTSGSYNEQFF
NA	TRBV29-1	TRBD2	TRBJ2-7	TGCAGCGCTGCTGGTAGCGGGAGTTGGGCCTCCTACGAGCAGTACTTC	CSAAGSGSWASYEQYF
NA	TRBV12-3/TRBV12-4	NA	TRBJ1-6	TGTGCCAGCAGTCTACAGGGCTCACCCCTCCACTTT	CASSLQGSPLHF
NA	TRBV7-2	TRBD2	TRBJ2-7	TGTGCCAGCAGCCAAAGTGCGGGAGGGCCCCACGAGCAGTACTTC	CASSQSAGGPHEQYF
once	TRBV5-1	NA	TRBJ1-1	TGCGCCAGCAGCTTGGACAGTGAAGCTTTCTTT	CASSLDSEAFF
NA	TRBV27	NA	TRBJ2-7	TGTGCCAGCAGGGAGATGGGCGAGCAGTACTTC	CASREMGEQYF
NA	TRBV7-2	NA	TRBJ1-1	TGTGCCAGCAGCTCCGTCGCGAGGCCTGAAGCTTTCTTT	CASSSVARPEAFF
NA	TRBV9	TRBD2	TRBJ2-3	TGTGCCAGCAGCACGAGCGGGAGAGGAACAGATACGCAGTATTTT	CASSTSGRGTDTQYF
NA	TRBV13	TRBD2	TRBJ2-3	TGTGCCAGCAGCCTCGGACTAGCGGGGGGCACAGATACGCAGTATTTT	CASSLGLAGGTDTQYF
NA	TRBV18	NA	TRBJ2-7	TGTGCCAGCTCACGCGGCCTCAAGGACTACGAGCAGTACTTC	CASSRGLKDYEQYF
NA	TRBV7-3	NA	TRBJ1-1	TGTGCCAGCAGTATGGGCCCTAACACTGAAGCTTTCTTT	CASSMGPNTEAFF
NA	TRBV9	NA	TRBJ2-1	TGTGCCAGCAGCCGACTAGGCGATGAGCAGTTCTTC	CASSRLGDEQFF
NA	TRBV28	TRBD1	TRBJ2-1	TGTGCCAGCAGCCCCAGGGGGACCTACAATGAGCAGTTCTTC	CASSPRGTYNEQFF
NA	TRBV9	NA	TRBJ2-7	TGTGCCAGCAGCGTTCGGCTAGGGGCTGGCTACGAGCAGTACTTC	CASSVRLGAGYEQYF
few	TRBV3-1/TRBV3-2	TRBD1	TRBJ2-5	TGTGCCAGCAGCCGAGGACAGGGAGGCGAGACCCAGTACTTC	CASSRGQGGETQYF
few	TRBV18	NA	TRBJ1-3	TGTGCCAGCTCACTGACGGACAGCCCGAGGGGAAACACCATATATTTT	CASSLTDSPRGNTIYF
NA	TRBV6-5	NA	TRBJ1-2	TGTGCCAGCAGTTCGCCAGGCTATGGCTACACCTTC	CASSSPGYGYTF
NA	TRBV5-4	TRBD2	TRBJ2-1	TGTGCCAGCACCAGCGGGAGGAATGAGCAGTTCTTC	CASTSGRNEQFF
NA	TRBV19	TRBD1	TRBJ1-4	TGTGCCAGCCGTCTTTTGGCAGGGGGCAATGTAAAACTGTTTTTT	CASRLLAGGNVKLFF
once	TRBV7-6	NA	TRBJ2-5	TGTGCCAGCAGCTTTTCTTACACAACGGAGACCCAGTACTTC	CASSFSYTTETQYF
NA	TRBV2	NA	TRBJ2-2	TGTGCCAGCAGTCCTCTAGGGGGGAACACCGGGGAGCTGTTTTTT	CASSPLGGNTGELFF
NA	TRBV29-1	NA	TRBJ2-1	TGCAGCTCCAGCTCGGGAACCCACAATGAGCAGTTCTTC	CSSSSGTHNEQFF
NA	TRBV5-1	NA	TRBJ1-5	TGCGCCAGCAGCATAGGACAAGTCTATAGCAATCAGCCCCAGCATTTT	CASSIGQVYSNQPQHF
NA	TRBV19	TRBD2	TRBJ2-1	TGTGCCAGTAGTAGACTAGCGGGACCTAATGAGCAGTTCTTC	CASSRLAGPNEQFF